This T cell receptor (beta chain) was obtained from a study of cytomegalovirus exposure and HLA in healthy donors. Study conclusions and caveats: Highly shared sequence variants in one cluster were likely a sequencing artifact. TCR beta sequences numbering around 15,000 were associated with HLA alleles at 0.05 false discovery rate in a later analysis. TCR beta chains numbering more than 150 were designated cytomegalovirus-associated.

V lost 5 bases and J lost 8; bases outside the gene matches: 7. The germline V gene encodes CDR1 SGHVS and CDR2 FNYEAQ. The CDR3 is 14 amino acids. About this clone: What it binds is not known.

Vbeta (60) and Jbeta (13) primers were used in the PCR. Repertoires were generated with immunoSEQ multiplex PCR, while TCRdb's copy carries only in-frame clones and drops some. The sample records over 150,000 clones, 65% to 80% being singletons. The source is a woman aged 40 to 50 in good health and CMV-seronegative. V is TRBV7-6 and J is TRBJ1-4, with 8 bases lining up with TRBD1. The source material was PBMCs. This CDR3 reads CASSVAYRGEKLFF. CDR3 DNA sequence: TGTGCCAGCAGCGTGGCCTACAGGGGGGAAAAACTGTTTTTT.